This T cell receptor (beta chain) was obtained from a study of blood T cell repertoires in COVID-19. The CDR3 is 16 residues long. Germline V gene lookup returns CDR1 LNHDA and CDR2 SQIVND (reference sequence). Trimming took off 5 bases at V and 1 base at J, with 14 bases between the two ends. Here immunoSEQ multiplex PCR was the method, and the copy in TCRdb shows in-frame clones only, minus some. The sample contains roughly 500,000 clones, around 85% of which appear only once. The sequenced sample was PBMCs or T cells enriched from blood (not recorded which). J is TRBJ2-2 and V is TRBV19; D possibly corresponds to TRBD1 (5 bases). This TCR was recovered from a woman aged 55-70 years who had recovered from COVID-19. The CDR3 here is CASSRQGTRNTGELFF. CDR3 in DNA: TGTGCCAGTAGTCGGCAGGGCACAAGGAACACCGGGGAGCTGTTTTTT.